These 5 T cell receptor beta chains share one sample of origin, sequenced in a study of OX40 agonist ivuxolimab in advanced cancers. The protocol was immunoSEQ multiplex PCR, while the TCRdb copy is restricted to in-frame clones and leaves out a portion. Seen here are about 70,000 clones, roughly 88% observed once, and the top ten hold roughly 3%. This sample comprised CD4+ or CD8+ T cells sorted from blood, obtained in a trial of the OX40 agonist ivuxolimab. The source is an adult with an advanced solid tumor such as melanoma, head and neck, liver or kidney cancer.

The rearrangement joins TRBV6-1 to TRBJ2-3; D gene uncertain. The CDR3 totals 16 residues. Trimming removed 4 bases from V and 1 base from J, with 15 bases in between. Per germline, CDR1 MNHNS and CDR2 SASEGT. The CDR3 sequence: CASSVRGLTGTDTQYF. DNA for the CDR3: TGTGCCAGCAGTGTTCGCGGTTTAACCGGCACAGATACGCAGTATTTT.

A single count supports this clone. V and J are TRBV2 and TRBJ2-1; D is perhaps TRBD1 (6 bases). Trimming cost V 7 bases and J 7 bases, with 11 bases left between them. In germline, CDR1 is SNHLY, CDR2 FYNNEI. This CDR3 has 12 amino acids. The CDR3 nucleotides read TGTGCCAGCAAAGCAGGGACAAATGAGCAGTTCTTC. Protein: CASKAGTNEQFF.

The chain is built from TRBV14 and TRBJ1-5, with D hard to call. The CDR3 runs to 12 residues. The ends were cut back, 3 bases at V and 4 bases at J, with 4 bases in the middle. Germline loops: CDR1 SGHDN, CDR2 FVKESK. The CDR3 DNA is TGTGCCAGCAGCCACCTTAATCAGCCCCAGCATTTT. Protein: CASSHLNQPQHF.

The table lists this clone with a few counts. The chain has TRBV7-9 and TRBJ2-2; 7 bases are a match to TRBD2. J was trimmed by 6 bases and V by 1 base; bases with no gene match: 5. From germline, CDR1 is SEHNR and CDR2 FQNEAQ (reference sequence). The CDR3 runs to 15 residues. CDR3 sequence: CASSLGGGGAGELFF. CDR3 sequence (DNA): TGTGCCAGCAGCTTAGGCGGGGGTGGCGCCGGGGAGCTGTTTTTT.

The chain carries TRBV5-6 and TRBJ2-7; no definite D call. The V end lost 1 base, the J end lost 3 bases, and 5 bases lay between the germline ends. This CDR3 has 12 residues. Germline CDR1 is SGHDT and CDR2 is YYEEEE. The CDR3: CASSLTGYEQYF. In nucleotides, the CDR3 is TGTGCCAGCAGCTTGACGGGCTACGAGCAGTACTTC. Based on the CDR3 plus reference TRBV5-6 and TRBJ2-7, the full variable domain is DAGVTQSPTHLIKTRGQQVTLRCSPKSGHDTVSWYQQALGQGPQFIFQYYEEEERQRGNFPDRFSGHQFPNYSSELNVNALLLGDSALYLCASSLTGYEQYFGPGTRLTVT.